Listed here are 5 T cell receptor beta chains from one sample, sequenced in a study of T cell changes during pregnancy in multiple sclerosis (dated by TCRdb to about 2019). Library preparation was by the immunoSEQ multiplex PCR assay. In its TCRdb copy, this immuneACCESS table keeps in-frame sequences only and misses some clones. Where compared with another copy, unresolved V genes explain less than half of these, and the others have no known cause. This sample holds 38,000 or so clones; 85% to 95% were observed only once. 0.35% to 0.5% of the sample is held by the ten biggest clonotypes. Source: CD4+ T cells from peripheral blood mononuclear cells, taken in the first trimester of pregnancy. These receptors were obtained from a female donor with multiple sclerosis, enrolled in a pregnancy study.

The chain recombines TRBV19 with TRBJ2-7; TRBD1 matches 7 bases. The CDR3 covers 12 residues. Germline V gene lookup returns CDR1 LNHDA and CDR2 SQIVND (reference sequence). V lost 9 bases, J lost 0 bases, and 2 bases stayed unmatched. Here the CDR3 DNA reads TGTGCCAGCAGGGGGAGCTCCTACGAGCAGTACTTC. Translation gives CASRGSSYEQYF.

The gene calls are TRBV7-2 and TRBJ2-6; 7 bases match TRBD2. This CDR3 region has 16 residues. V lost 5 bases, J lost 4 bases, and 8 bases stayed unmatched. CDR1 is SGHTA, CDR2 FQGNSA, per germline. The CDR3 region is CASSLAGRPGANVLTF. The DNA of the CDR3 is TGTGCCAGCAGCCTTGCCGGGAGGCCCGGGGCCAACGTCCTGACTTTC.

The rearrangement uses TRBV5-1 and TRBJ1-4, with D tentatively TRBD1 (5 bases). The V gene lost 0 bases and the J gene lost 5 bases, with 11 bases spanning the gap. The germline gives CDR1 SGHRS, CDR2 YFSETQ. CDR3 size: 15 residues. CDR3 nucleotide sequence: TGCGCCAGCAGCTTGGGTACGGGGGTAAATGAAAAACTGTTTTTT. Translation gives CASSLGTGVNEKLFF. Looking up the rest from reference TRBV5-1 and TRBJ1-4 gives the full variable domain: KAGVTQTPRYLIKTRGQQVTLSCSPISGHRSVSWYQQTPGQGLQFLFEYFSETQRNKGNFPGRFSGRQFSNSRSEMNVSTLELGDSALYLCASSLGTGVNEKLFFGSGTQLSVL.

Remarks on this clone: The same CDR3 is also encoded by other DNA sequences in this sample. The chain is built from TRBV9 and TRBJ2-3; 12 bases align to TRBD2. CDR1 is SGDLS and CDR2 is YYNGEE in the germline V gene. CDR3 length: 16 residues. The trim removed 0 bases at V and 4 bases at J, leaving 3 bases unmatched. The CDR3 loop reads CASSVGLAGAADTQYF. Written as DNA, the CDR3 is TGTGCCAGCAGCGTAGGACTAGCGGGAGCGGCAGATACGCAGTATTTT.

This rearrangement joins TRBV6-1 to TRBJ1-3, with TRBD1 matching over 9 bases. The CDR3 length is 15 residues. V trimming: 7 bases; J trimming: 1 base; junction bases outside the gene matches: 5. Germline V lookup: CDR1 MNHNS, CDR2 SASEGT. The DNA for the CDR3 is TGTGCCAGCAAACGACAGGGGGTATCTGGAAACACCATATATTTT. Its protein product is CASKRQGVSGNTIYF.